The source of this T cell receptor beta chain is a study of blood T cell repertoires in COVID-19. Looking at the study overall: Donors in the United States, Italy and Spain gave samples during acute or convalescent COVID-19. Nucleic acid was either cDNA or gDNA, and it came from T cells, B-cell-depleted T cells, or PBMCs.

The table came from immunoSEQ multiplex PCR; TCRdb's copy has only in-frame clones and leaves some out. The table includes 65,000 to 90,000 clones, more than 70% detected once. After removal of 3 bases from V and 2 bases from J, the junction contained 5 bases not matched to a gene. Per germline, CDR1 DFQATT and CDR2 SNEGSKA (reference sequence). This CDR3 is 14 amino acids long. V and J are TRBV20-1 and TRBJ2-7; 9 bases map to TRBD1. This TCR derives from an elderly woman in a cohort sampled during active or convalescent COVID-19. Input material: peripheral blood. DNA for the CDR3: TGCAGTGCTAGTGAGGGACAGGGAGCCTACGAGCAGTACTTC. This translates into CSASEGQGAYEQYF.